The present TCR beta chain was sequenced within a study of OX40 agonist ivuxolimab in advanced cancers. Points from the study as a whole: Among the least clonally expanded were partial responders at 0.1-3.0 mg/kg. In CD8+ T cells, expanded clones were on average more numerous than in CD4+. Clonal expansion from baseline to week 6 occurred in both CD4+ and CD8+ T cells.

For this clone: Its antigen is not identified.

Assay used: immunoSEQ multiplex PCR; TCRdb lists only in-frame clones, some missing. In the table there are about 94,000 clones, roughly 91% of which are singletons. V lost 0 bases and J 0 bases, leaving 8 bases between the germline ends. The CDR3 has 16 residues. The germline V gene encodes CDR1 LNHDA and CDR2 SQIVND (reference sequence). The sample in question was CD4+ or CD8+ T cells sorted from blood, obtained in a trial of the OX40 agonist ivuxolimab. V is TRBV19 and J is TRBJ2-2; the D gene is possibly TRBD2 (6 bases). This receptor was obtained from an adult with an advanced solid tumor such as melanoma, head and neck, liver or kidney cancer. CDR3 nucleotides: TGTGCCAGTAGTATAGAGCGGGGACCGAACACCGGGGAGCTGTTTTTT. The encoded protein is CASSIERGPNTGELFF.